The entry below gives a single TCR beta chain sequence along with its context. No antigen is known for it. This entry belongs to a study of Ad26.COV2.S vaccination and SARS-CoV-2 variants. Looking at the study overall: A COV1001 Ad26.COV2.S trial-arm participant provided the sample. Findings of the study overall: Substantial post-vaccination breadth of spike-specific CD8+ and CD4+ T cell responses was reported.

Sample treatment: 15 to 20 received Ad26.COV2.S at low or high dose, single or two shots; roughly 5 received placebo; per-sample allocation not given. Sampling happened 63 days after the first vaccine or placebo injection. An Ad26 vector expressing Wuhan-strain SARS-CoV-2 spike served as the vaccine. Data came from immunoSEQ multiplex PCR; TCRdb stores just in-frame clones and leaves some out. Of 300,000 to 400,000 clones in the sample, 85% to 90% were seen once. The CDR3 contains 13 residues. Trimming removed 5 bases from V and 5 bases from J, with 12 bases in between. The V gene's germline CDR1 is SQVTM and CDR2 ANQGSEA.

The sequencing here drew on peripheral blood, taken in a trial of Ad26.COV2.S vaccine versus placebo. The V call is TRBV29-1, the J call TRBJ2-2; D not resolved. The TCR was taken from a person between 18 and 59 years old who received the Ad26.COV2.S COVID-19 vaccine or a placebo. The CDR3 nucleotides read TGCAGCGTTTTAATGGACGTGACCGGGGAGCTGTTTTTT. Translating it yields CSVLMDVTGELFF.